A single sample is the source of the 3 T cell receptor beta chains below, sequenced in a study of pediatric ulcerative colitis. This table comes from immunoSEQ multiplex PCR, and its TCRdb copy is limited to in-frame clones, with some not included. The sample has 4,500 to 6,000 clones, nearly 90% seen once. The sample comprised blood. These receptors all stem from a girl aged 5 to 17 who was a control in a study of pediatric ulcerative colitis.

The chain employs TRBV5-5 and TRBJ1-3; 7 bases fit TRBD1. This CDR3 comprises 15 residues. In germline, CDR1 is SGHKS, CDR2 YYEKEE (reference sequence). With 2 bases clipped from V and 1 base from J, the junction kept 3 bases outside the gene matches. CDR3 in amino acids: CASSLGGASGNTIYF. As DNA, the CDR3 is TGTGCCAGCAGCTTAGGGGGCGCGTCTGGAAACACCATATATTTT.

The J gene is TRBJ1-3, the V gene TRBV15; D perhaps matches TRBD1 (5 bases). Germline V gives CDR1 LNHNV, CDR2 YYDKDF (reference sequence). CDR3 length: 13 residues. V dropped 4 bases and J dropped 8 bases, with 12 bases sitting between them. The chain's CDR3 is CATSTREAHTIYF. CDR3 DNA: TGTGCCACCAGCACCAGGGAGGCGCACACCATATATTTT.

The V and J genes are TRBV6-4 and TRBJ2-2; D call uncertain. Per the germline V gene, CDR1 is MRHNA and CDR2 is SNTAGT. The CDR3 loop spans 13 amino acids. Trimming removed 2 bases at V and 0 bases at J, with 1 base between. The CDR3 reads CASSDANTGELFF. DNA for the CDR3: TGTGCCAGCAGTGACGCGAACACCGGGGAGCTGTTTTTT.